This TCR beta chain was identified during a study of OX40 agonist ivuxolimab in advanced cancers. Data came from immunoSEQ multiplex PCR; TCRdb stores just in-frame clones and leaves some out. The profile shows 14,000 or so clones, approximately 60% of them singletons. After removal of 6 bases from V and 4 bases from J, the junction contained 6 bases not matched to a gene. CDR1 MDHEN and CDR2 SYDVKM come from the germline V gene. The length of the CDR3 is 15 residues. The material sequenced was CD4+ or CD8+ T cells sorted from blood, taken in a trial of the OX40 agonist ivuxolimab. This chain links TRBV28 with TRBJ2-2; 9 positions agree with TRBD1. The sequence was collected from an adult with an advanced solid tumor such as melanoma, head and neck, liver or kidney cancer. CDR3 DNA: TGTGCCAGCAGACGGGACAGGGCACGCACCGGGGAGCTGTTTTTT. Translating gives CASRRDRARTGELFF.